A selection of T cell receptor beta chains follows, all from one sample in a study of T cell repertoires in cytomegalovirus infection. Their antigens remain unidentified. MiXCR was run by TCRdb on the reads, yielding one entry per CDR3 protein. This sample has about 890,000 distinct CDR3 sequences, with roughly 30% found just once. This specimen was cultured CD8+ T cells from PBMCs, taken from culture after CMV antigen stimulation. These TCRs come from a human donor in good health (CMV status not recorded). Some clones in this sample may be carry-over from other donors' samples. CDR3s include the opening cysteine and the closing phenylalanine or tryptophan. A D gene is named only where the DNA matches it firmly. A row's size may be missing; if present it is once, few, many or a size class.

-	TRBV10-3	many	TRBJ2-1	TGTGCCATCAGTGAGGGGGTGGGGGGGCTCTACAATGAGCAGTTCTTC	CAISEGVGGLYNEQFF
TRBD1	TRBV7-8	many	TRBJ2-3	TGTGCCAGCAGCTTTTTCGTCCCCGGGACAGAAAGCACAGATACGCAGTATTTT	CASSFFVPGTESTDTQYF
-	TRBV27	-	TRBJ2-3	TGTGCCAGCAGTTTACGGGGGCGGATGACAGATACGCAGTATTTT	CASSLRGRMTDTQYF
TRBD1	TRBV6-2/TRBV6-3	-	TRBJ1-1	TGTGCCAGCAGTTATCGGGACAGGGGATGGGGCACTGAAGCTTTCTTT	CASSYRDRGWGTEAFF
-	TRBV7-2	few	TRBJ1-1	TGTGCCAGCAGCCAACCGGGACACCGGAACACTGAAGCTTTCTTT	CASSQPGHRNTEAFF
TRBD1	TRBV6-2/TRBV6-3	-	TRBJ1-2	TGTGCCAGCCGCTCGGATTGGCGGACAGGGAACGGCTACACCTTC	CASRSDWRTGNGYTF
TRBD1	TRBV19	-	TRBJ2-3	TGTGCCAGTAGTAACCGGGACAGGGCTCTCTCGGATACGCAGTATTTT	CASSNRDRALSDTQYF
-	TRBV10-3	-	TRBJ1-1	TGTGCCATCAGTGACCAAGGGGTGGACACTGAAGCTTTCTTT	CAISDQGVDTEAFF
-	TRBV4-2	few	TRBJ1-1	TGTGCCAGCAGCCAAGGCCGAGGGGCTTTCTTT	CASSQGRGAFF
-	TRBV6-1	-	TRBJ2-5	TGTGCCAGCAGTGAATGGTTAGGGTCGGAAGAGACCCAGTACTTC	CASSEWLGSEETQYF
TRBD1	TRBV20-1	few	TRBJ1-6	TGCAGTGCTACTACGGCCCGGGACAGTGTTAATTCACCCCTCCACTTT	CSATTARDSVNSPLHF
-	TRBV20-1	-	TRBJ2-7	TGCAGTGCTACGGACCAGACAAACTACGAGCAGTACTTC	CSATDQTNYEQYF
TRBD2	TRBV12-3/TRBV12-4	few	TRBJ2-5	TGTGCCAGCAGTTTAGGGCTAGCGGGGGGGGACCAGTACTTC	CASSLGLAGGDQYF
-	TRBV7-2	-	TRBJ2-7	TGTGCCAGCAGCTTCTCCGGGTCGCCGTCCCCGCAGTACTTC	CASSFSGSPSPQYF
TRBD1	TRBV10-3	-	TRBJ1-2	TGTGCCATCAGTGAGTCGTCGAAGGGGGCGAATAACTATGGCTACACCTTC	CAISESSKGANNYGYTF
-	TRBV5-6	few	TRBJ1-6	TGTGCCAGCAGCTTGGCCTTTACAGCGAATTCACCCCTCCACTTT	CASSLAFTANSPLHF
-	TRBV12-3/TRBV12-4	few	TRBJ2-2	TGTGCCAGCAGTTGGGGGCTTGGGGAGCTGTTTTTT	CASSWGLGELFF
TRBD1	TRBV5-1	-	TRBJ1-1	TGCGCCAGCGGGTTGAGGCAGGGGGACACTGAAGCTTTCTTT	CASGLRQGDTEAFF
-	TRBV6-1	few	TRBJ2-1	TGTGCCAGCACCGAAGGGAGGAGAAATGAGCAGTTCTTC	CASTEGRRNEQFF
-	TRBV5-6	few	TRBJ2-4	TGTGCCAGCAGCTTGCAGGGACAAAACATTCAGTACTTC	CASSLQGQNIQYF
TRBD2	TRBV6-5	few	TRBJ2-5	TGTGCCAGCAGCTCCGTCCTAGCGGGGGCCCCAGACTCTCAAGAGACCCAGTACTTC	CASSSVLAGAPDSQETQYF
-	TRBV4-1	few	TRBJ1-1	TGCGCCAGCAGCCAAGAGGGCTACACTGAAGCTTTCTTT	CASSQEGYTEAFF
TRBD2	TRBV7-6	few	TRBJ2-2	TGTGCCAGCAGCTTAGCGACGGGGGGGAGCACCGGGGAGCTGTTTTTT	CASSLATGGSTGELFF
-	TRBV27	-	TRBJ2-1	TGTGCCAGCAGTTTCAGTCAAGCCAATGAGCAGTTCTTC	CASSFSQANEQFF
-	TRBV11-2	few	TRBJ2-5	TGTGCCAGCGCCATGGAGACCCAGTACTTC	CASAMETQYF
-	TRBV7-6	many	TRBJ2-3	TGTGCCAGCAGCTTCAAGATAACAGATACGCAGTATTTT	CASSFKITDTQYF
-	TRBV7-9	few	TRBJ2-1	TGTGCCAGCAGCCCCCCCCTCTACAATGAGCAGTTCTTC	CASSPPLYNEQFF
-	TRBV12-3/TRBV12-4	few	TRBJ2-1	TGTGCCAGCAGCTCCCCTCAGGGGTACAATGAGCAGTTCTTC	CASSSPQGYNEQFF
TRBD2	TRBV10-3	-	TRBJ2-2	TGTGCCATCAGGGGGACTAGCGGGGGGGCCAACGGGGAGCTGTTTTTT	CAIRGTSGGANGELFF
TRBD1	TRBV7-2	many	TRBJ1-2	TGTGCCAGCAGCACGGGACAGGGGGCGTCCGGTAACTATGGCTACACCTTC	CASSTGQGASGNYGYTF
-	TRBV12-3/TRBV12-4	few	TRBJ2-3	TGTGCCAGCACCTTACTAGCAAACCCCGTCACAGATACGCAGTATTTT	CASTLLANPVTDTQYF
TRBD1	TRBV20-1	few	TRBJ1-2	TGCAGTGCCCCCCTCACGTCCGGGACAGGGGCTTGGGGCTACACCTTC	CSAPLTSGTGAWGYTF
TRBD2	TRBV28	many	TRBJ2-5	TGTGCCAGCAGTTTACCCCTAGCGGGGACAGAGACCCAGTACTTC	CASSLPLAGTETQYF
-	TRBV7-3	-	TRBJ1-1	TGTGCCAGCAACCCCGGCGGGGGAAGCGCTGAAGCTTTCTTT	CASNPGGGSAEAFF
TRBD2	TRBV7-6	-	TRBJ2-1	TGTGCCAGCAGCTTGACTAGCGGGGGGGCCCTGAATAAGCAGTTCTTC	CASSLTSGGALNKQFF
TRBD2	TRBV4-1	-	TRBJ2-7	TGTGCCAGCAGCCAAGATCTAGGAGGACTAGCGGGGTTCTACGAGCAGTACTTC	CASSQDLGGLAGFYEQYF
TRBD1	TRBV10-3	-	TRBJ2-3	TGTGCCATCACGACAGGGGGCGTTTCAGATACGCAGTATTTT	CAITTGGVSDTQYF
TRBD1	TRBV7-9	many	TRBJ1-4	TGTGCCAGCAGCCAACAGGGGAATGGCGAAAAACTGTTTTTT	CASSQQGNGEKLFF
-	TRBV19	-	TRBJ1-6	TGTGCCAGTCAAAAAAGGGGGTCCTATAATTCACCCCTCCACTTT	CASQKRGSYNSPLHF
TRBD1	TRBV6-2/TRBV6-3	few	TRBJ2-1	TGTGCCAGCAGGCCAAGACAGGGTGATGAGCAGTTCTTC	CASRPRQGDEQFF